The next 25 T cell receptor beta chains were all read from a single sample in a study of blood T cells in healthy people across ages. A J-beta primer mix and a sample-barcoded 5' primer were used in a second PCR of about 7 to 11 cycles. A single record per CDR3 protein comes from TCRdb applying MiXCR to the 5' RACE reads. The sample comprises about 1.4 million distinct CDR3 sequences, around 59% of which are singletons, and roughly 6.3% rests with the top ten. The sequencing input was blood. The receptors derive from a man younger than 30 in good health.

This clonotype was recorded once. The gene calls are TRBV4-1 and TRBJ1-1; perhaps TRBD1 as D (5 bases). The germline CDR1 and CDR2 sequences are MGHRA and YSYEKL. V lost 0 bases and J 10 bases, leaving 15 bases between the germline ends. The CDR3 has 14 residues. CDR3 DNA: TGCGCCAGCAGCCAAGATCTCGGCAGGGAGGGAGCTTTCTTT. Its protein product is CASSQDLGREGAFF.

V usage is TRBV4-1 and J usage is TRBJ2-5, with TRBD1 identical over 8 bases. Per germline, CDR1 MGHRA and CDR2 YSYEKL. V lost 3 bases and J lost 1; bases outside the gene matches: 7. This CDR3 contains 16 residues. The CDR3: CASSHPDRGPQETQYF. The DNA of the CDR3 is TGCGCCAGCAGCCACCCCGACAGGGGTCCCCAAGAGACCCAGTACTTC.

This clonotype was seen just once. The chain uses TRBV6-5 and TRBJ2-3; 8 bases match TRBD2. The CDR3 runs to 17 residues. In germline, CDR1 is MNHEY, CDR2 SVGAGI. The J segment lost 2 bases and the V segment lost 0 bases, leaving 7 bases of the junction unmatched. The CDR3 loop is CASSYSTRGGHTDTQYF. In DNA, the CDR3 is TGTGCCAGCAGTTACTCGACTCGGGGGGGGCACACAGATACGCAGTATTTT.

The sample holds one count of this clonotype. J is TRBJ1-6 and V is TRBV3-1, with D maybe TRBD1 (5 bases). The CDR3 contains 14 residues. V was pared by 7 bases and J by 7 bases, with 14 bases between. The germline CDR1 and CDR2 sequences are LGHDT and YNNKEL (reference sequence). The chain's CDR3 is CASKRQNINSPLHF. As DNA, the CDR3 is TGTGCCAGCAAGAGACAGAATATAAATTCACCCCTCCACTTT.

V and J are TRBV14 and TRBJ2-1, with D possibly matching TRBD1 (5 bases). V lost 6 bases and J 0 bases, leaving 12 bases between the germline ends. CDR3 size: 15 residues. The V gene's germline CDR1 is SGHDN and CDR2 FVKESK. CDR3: CASRSTATSYNEQFF. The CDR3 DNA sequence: TGTGCCAGCAGGTCGACAGCGACCTCCTACAATGAGCAGTTCTTC.

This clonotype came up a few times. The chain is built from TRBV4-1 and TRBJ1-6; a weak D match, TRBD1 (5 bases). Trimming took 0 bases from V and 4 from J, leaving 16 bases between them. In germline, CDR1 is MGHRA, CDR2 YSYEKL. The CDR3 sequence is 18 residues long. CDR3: CASSQEKEAGPYNSPLHF. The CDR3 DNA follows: TGCGCCAGCAGCCAAGAAAAAGAGGCAGGGCCATATAATTCACCCCTCCACTTT.

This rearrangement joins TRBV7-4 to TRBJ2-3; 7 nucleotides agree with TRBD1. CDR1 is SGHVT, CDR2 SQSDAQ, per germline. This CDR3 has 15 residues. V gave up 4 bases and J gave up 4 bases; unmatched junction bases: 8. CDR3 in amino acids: CASSSILGGPDTQYF. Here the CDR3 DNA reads TGTGCCAGCAGCTCAATTTTAGGGGGCCCAGATACGCAGTATTTT.

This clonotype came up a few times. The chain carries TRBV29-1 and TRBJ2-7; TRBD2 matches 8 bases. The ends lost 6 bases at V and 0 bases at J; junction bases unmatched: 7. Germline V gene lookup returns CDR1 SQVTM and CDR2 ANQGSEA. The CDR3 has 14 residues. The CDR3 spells CSVGVAGSSYEQYF. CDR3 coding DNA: TGCAGCGTCGGGGTAGCGGGGAGCTCCTACGAGCAGTACTTC.

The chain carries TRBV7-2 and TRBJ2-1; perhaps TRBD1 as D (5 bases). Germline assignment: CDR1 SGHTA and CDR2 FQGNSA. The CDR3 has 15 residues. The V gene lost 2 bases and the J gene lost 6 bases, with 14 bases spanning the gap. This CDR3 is CASSLQARQLNEQFF. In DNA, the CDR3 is TGTGCCAGCAGCTTACAAGCCCGACAGCTCAATGAGCAGTTCTTC.

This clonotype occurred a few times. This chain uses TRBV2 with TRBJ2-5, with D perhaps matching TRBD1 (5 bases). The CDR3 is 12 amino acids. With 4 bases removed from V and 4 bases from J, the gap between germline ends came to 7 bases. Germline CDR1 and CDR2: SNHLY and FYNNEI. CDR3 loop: CASSVGPETQYF. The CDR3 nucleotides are TGTGCCAGCAGTGTGGGGCCAGAGACCCAGTACTTC.

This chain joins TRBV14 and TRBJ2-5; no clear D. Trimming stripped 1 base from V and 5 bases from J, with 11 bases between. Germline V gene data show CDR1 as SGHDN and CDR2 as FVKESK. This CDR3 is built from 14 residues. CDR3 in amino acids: CASSQARGQETQYF. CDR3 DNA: TGTGCCAGCAGCCAAGCTCGTGGGCAGGAGACCCAGTACTTC.

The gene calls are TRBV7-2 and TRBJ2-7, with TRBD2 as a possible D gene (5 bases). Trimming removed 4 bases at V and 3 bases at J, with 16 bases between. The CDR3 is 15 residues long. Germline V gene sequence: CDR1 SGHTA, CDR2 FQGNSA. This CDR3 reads CASSSGRDDYYEQYF. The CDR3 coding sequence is TGTGCCAGCAGCTCCGGCCGGGATGATTACTACGAGCAGTACTTC.

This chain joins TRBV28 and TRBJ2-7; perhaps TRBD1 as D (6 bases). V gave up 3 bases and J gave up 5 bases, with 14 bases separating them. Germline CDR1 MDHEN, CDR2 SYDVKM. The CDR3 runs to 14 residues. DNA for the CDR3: TGTGCCAGCAGTTTGAGGAAACAGGGCAACGAGCAGTACTTC. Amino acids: CASSLRKQGNEQYF.

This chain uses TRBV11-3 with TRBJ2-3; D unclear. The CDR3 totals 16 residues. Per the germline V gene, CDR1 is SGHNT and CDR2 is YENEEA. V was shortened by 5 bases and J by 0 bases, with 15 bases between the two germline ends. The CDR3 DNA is TGTGCCAGCAGCCCTTGGACCGGATCTAGCACAGATACGCAGTATTTT. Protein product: CASSPWTGSSTDTQYF.

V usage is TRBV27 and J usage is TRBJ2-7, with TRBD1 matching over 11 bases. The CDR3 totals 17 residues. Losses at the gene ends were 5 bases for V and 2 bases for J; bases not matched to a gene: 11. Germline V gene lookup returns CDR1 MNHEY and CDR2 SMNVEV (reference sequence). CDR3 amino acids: CASSPRDRGSRAYEQYF. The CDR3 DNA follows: TGTGCCAGCAGTCCCCGGGACAGGGGGTCCCGAGCCTACGAGCAGTACTTC.

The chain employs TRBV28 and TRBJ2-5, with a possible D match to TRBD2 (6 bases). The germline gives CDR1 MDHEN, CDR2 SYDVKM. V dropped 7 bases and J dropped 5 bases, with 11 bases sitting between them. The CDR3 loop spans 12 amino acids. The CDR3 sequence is CASTSGDETQYF. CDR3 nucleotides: TGTGCCAGCACCTCGGGGGACGAGACCCAGTACTTC.

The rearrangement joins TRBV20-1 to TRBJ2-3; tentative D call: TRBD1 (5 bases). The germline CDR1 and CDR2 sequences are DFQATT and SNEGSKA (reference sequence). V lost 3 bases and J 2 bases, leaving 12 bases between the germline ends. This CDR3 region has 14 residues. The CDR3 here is CSASGAVNTDTQYF. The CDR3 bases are TGCAGTGCTAGTGGGGCGGTTAACACAGATACGCAGTATTTT.

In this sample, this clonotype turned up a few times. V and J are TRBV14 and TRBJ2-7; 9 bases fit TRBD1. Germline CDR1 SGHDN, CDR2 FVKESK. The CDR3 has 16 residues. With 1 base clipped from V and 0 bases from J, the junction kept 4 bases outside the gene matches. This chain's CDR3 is CASSQGGQGRSYEQYF. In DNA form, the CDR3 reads TGTGCCAGCAGCCAAGGGGGACAGGGCCGCTCCTACGAGCAGTACTTC. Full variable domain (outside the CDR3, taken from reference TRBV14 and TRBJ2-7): EAGVTQFPSHSVIEKGQTVTLRCDPISGHDNLYWYRRVMGKEIKFLLHFVKESKQDESGMPNNRFLAERTGGTYSTLKVQPAELEDSGVYFCASSQGGQGRSYEQYFGPGTRLTVT.

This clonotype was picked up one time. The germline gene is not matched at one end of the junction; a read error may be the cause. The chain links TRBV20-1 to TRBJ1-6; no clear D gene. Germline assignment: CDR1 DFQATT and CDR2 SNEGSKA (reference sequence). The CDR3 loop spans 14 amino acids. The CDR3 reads CSARDRSYTSPLHF. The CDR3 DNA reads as TGCAGTGCTAGAGATCGGAGCTATACTTCACCCCTCCACTTT.

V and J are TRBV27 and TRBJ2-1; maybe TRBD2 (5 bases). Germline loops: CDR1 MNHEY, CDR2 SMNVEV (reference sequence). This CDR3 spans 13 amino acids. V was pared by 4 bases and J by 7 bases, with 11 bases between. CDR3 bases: TGTGCCAGCAGTTGGTCAGCGGCGAATGAGCAGTTCTTC. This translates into CASSWSAANEQFF.

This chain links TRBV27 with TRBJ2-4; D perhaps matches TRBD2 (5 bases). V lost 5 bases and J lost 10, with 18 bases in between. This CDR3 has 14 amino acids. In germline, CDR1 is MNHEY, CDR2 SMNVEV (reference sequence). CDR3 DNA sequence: TGTGCCAGCAGTCTTTGCCGGGCCACGGGGATTCAGTACTTC. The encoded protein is CASSLCRATGIQYF.

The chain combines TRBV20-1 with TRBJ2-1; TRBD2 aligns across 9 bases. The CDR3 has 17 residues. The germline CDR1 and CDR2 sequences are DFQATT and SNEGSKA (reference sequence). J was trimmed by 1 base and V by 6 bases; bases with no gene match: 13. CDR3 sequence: CSASGLAHTLSYNEQFF. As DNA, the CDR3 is TGCAGTGCCTCGGGACTAGCCCACACTCTATCCTACAATGAGCAGTTCTTC.

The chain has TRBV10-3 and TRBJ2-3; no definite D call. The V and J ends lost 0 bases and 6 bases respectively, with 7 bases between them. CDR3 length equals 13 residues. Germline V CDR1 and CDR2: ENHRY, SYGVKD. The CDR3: CAISESLQDTQYF. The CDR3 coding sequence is TGTGCCATCAGTGAGTCCCTACAGGATACGCAGTATTTT.

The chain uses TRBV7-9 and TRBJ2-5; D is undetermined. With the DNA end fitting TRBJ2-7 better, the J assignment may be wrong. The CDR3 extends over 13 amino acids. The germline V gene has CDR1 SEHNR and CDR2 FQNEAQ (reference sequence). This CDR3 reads CASSLLTLYEQYF. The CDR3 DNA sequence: TGTGCCAGCAGCCTCCTAACACTTTACGAGCAGTACTTC.

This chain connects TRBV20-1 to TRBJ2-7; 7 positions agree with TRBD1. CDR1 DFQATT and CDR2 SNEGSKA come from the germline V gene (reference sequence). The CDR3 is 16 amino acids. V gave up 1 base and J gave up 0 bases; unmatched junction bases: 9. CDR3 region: CSARAPIGGSSYEQYF. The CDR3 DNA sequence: TGCAGTGCTAGAGCCCCGATAGGGGGCAGCTCCTACGAGCAGTACTTC.